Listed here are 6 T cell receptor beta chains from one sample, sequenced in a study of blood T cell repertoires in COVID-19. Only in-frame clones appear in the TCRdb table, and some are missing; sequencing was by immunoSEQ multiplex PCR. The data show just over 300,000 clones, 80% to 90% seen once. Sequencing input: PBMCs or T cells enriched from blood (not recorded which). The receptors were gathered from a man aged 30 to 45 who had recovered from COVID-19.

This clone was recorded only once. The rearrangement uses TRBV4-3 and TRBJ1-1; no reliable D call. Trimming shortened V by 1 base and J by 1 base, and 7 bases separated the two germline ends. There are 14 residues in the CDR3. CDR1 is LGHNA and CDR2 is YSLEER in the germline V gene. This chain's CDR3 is CASSQVEGNTEAFF. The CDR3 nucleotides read TGCGCCAGCAGCCAAGTCGAGGGGAACACTGAAGCTTTCTTT.

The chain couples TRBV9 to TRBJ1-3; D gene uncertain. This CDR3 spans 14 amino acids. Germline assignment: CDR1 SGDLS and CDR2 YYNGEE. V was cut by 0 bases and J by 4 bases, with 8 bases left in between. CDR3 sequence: CASSVDGVGNTIYF. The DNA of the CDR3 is TGTGCCAGCAGCGTAGACGGGGTAGGAAACACCATATATTTT.

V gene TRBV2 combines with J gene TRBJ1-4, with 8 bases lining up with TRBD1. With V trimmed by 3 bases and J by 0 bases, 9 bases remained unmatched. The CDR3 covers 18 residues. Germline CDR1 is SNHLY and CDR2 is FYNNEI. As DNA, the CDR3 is TGTGCCAGCAGTGAGCCGACAGGGGCGTTTGCAACTAATGAAAAACTGTTTTTT. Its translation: CASSEPTGAFATNEKLFF.

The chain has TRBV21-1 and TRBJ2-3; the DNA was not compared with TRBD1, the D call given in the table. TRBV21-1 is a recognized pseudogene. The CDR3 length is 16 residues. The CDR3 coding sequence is TGTGCCAGCAGCAAAGAAGGGGCGACTCGGACAGATACGCAGTATTTT. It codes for CASSKEGATRTDTQYF.

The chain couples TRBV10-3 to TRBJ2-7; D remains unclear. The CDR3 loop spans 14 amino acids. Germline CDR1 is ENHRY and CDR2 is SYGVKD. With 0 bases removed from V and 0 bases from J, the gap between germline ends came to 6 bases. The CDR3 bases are TGTGCCATCAGTGAGTCTGTCAGCTCCTACGAGCAGTACTTC. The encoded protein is CAISESVSSYEQYF.

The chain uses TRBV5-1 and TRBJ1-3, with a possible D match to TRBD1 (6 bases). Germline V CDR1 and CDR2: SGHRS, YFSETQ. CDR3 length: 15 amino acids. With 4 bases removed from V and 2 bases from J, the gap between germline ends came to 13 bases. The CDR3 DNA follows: TGCGCCAGCAGCAAACCGACAGGAGCTGGAAACACCATATATTTT. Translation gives CASSKPTGAGNTIYF.